This TCR beta chain was recovered during a study of identical twins. This CDR3 has 20 amino acids. The ends lost 5 bases at V and 0 bases at J; junction bases unmatched: 19. Looked up from germline, CDR1 is SGHAT and CDR2 is FQNNGV. This clonotype was counted between two and nine times. The antigen remains unidentified. General observations from the study: Invariant MAIT and iNKT cells are populations that could partly confound zero-insertion analyses. Compared with unrelated sharing, twin-shared out-of-frame alpha sequences had more low-probability sequences. Findings came from cross-sectional statistics, without long-term follow-up of donors.

Template switching (which added a universal primer site) was used, and cDNA carried unique molecular identifiers. TCRdb called the 5' RACE reads again in MiXCR, with one record for every CDR3 protein. Altogether 250,000 to 350,000 distinct CDR3 sequences are present, 8.5% to 9.5% being singletons, with the ten largest covering around 7.1%. Another study also made use of these data, one on yellow fever vaccine responses in identical twins.

The receptor's source is a woman younger than 35 in good health. Sequencing used CD8+ T cells sorted from blood. This sequence joins TRBV11-2 and TRBJ2-7; 10 bases line up with TRBD2. The CDR3 nucleotides are TGTGCCAGCAGCCCCGCTAACGCAGAGAAACTAGCGGGAAGCTCCTACGAGCAGTACTTC. It is translated as CASSPANAEKLAGSSYEQYF. Together with reference TRBV11-2 and TRBJ2-7, the CDR3 gives the full variable domain: EAGVAQSPRYKIIEKRQSVAFWCNPISGHATLYWYQQILGQGPKLLIQFQNNGVVDDSQLPKDRFSAERLKGVDSTLKIQPAKLEDSAVYLCASSPANAEKLAGSSYEQYFGPGTRLTVT.